A single sample is the source of the 20 T cell receptor beta chains below, sequenced in a study of cytomegalovirus exposure and HLA in healthy donors. The PCR made use of 60 Vbeta and 13 Jbeta primers. Only in-frame clones appear in the TCRdb table, and some are missing; sequencing was by immunoSEQ multiplex PCR. This sample has about 55,000 clones, with approximately 80% found just once. Source material: PBMCs. The source is a female donor in good health and CMV-seronegative.

This clone came up a few times. This chain uses TRBV2 with TRBJ1-1; tentatively, D is TRBD1 (5 bases). The germline CDR1 and CDR2 sequences are SNHLY and FYNNEI. The CDR3 extends over 10 amino acids. V dropped 6 bases and J dropped 10 bases, with 9 bases sitting between them. CDR3 sequence reads: CASRGEAAFF. The CDR3 bases are TGTGCCAGCAGGGGGGAGGCAGCTTTCTTT.

The chain recombines TRBV30 with TRBJ2-1, with 7 bases that match TRBD1. The CDR3 sequence is 14 residues long. V shed 0 bases and J 3 bases; nucleotides not matched to a gene: 2. Germline loops: CDR1 GTSNPN, CDR2 SVGIG (reference sequence). The CDR3 here is CAWSVRQGYNEQFF. DNA of the CDR3: TGTGCCTGGAGTGTACGACAGGGCTACAATGAGCAGTTCTTC. The variable domain in full, with the rest retrieved from reference TRBV30 and TRBJ2-1, is SQTIHQWPATLVQPVGSPLSLECTVEGTSNPNLYWYRQAAGRGLQLLFYSVGIGQISSEVPQNLSASRPQDRQFILSSKKLLLSDSGFYLCAWSVRQGYNEQFFGPGTRLTVL.

This clone showed up just a few times. The rearrangement links TRBV25-1 to TRBJ2-5; 7 nucleotides line up with TRBD2. CDR3 length: 17 amino acids. The trim removed 2 bases at V and 3 bases at J, leaving 12 bases unmatched. Per the germline V gene, CDR1 is MGHDK and CDR2 is SYGVNS. CDR3 sequence: CASSEGGRRGGEETQYF. As DNA, the CDR3 is TGTGCCAGCAGTGAAGGCGGAAGGAGGGGAGGGGAAGAGACCCAGTACTTC.

This clone has just a few counts. The genes are TRBV18 and TRBJ1-2, with TRBD1 matching 8 bases. The CDR3 loop spans 15 amino acids. Germline V gene lookup returns CDR1 KGHSH and CDR2 LQKENI. The junction had 6 bases not matched to a gene; V was cut back by 3 bases and J by 3 bases. The CDR3 protein is CASSPTGTGDYGYTF. CDR3 DNA sequence: TGTGCCAGCTCACCTACCGGGACAGGTGACTATGGCTACACCTTC.

The chain links TRBV30 to TRBJ1-5, with TRBD1 as a possible D gene (6 bases). Trimming removed 4 bases from V and 0 bases from J, with 10 bases in between. This CDR3 has 14 amino acids. Germline assignment: CDR1 GTSNPN and CDR2 SVGIG (reference sequence). CDR3 bases: TGTGCCTGGACTACAGGGATTAGCAATCAGCCCCAGCATTTT. Residues: CAWTTGISNQPQHF.

Concerning this clone: A much larger clone sits a single nucleotide away, making a read error possible. The genes are TRBV6-4 and TRBJ2-3; 10 positions match TRBD1. The CDR3 is made up of 15 amino acids. V lost 3 bases and J lost 1; bases outside the gene matches: 1. Germline V gene data show CDR1 as MRHNA and CDR2 as SNTAGT. CDR3 bases: TGTGCCAGCAGTGAAGGGACAGGGGGCACAGATACGCAGTATTTT. Protein sequence: CASSEGTGGTDTQYF.

This clone was observed a few times. The rearrangement links TRBV9 to TRBJ2-2; 8 bases are shared with TRBD2. Germline trimming cut 4 bases from V and 5 bases from J; bases unmatched to any gene: 7. This CDR3 has 15 amino acids. Per the germline V gene, CDR1 is SGDLS and CDR2 is YYNGEE. This chain's CDR3 is CASSPRLARTGELFF. The CDR3 DNA reads as TGTGCCAGCAGCCCCCGACTAGCGAGGACCGGGGAGCTGTTTTTT.

The chain has TRBV2 and TRBJ2-5; weak D call: TRBD1 (6 bases). TRBJ2-7 matches the DNA end more closely, so the J call is doubtful. CDR3 length equals 12 residues. CDR1 and CDR2 from the germline V gene are SNHLY and FYNNEI. CDR3 DNA: TGTGCCAGCATAGCACAGGGCTACGAGCAGTACTTC. Amino acid sequence: CASIAQGYEQYF.

The chain has TRBV4-2 and TRBJ2-5; TRBD2 agrees at 10 bases. With V trimmed by 4 bases and J by 2 bases, 4 bases remained unmatched. The CDR3 covers 15 residues. Germline CDR1 and CDR2: LGHNA and YNFKEQ. The CDR3 reads CASSRTLAGQETQYF. CDR3 nucleotides: TGTGCCAGCAGCCGCACACTAGCGGGGCAAGAGACCCAGTACTTC.

The rearrangement uses TRBV29-1 and TRBJ2-3, with D maybe TRBD1 (6 bases). V was pared by 7 bases and J by 3 bases, with 11 bases between. The germline V gene has CDR1 SQVTM and CDR2 ANQGSEA. The CDR3 sequence is 12 residues long. CDR3 nucleotide sequence: TGCAGCGGTCGGACAGAGACAGATACGCAGTATTTT. Translated, it gives CSGRTETDTQYF.

V usage is TRBV19 and J usage is TRBJ2-7, with 7 positions matching TRBD1. Germline assignment: CDR1 LNHDA and CDR2 SQIVND (reference sequence). With V trimmed by 5 bases and J by 6 bases, 16 bases remained unmatched. The CDR3 totals 16 residues. CDR3 in amino acids: CASSPTQTGFHLEQYF. CDR3 nucleotide sequence: TGTGCCAGTAGTCCGACCCAGACAGGGTTCCATCTCGAGCAGTACTTC.

The chain has TRBV6-6 and TRBJ1-6; tentative D call: TRBD1 (5 bases). The CDR3 covers 13 residues. V was trimmed by 10 bases and J by 8 bases, leaving 15 bases between them. The V gene's germline CDR1 is MNHNY and CDR2 SVGAGI (reference sequence). CDR3 protein: CATKGDADSPLHF. The CDR3 nucleotides are TGTGCCACCAAAGGGGATGCTGATTCACCCCTCCACTTT.

The rearrangement joins TRBV15 to TRBJ1-2; D remains ambiguous. The germline V and J ends were trimmed by 0 bases and 3 bases, with 8 bases remaining between them. Germline lookup yields CDR1 LNHNV and CDR2 YYDKDF (reference sequence). The CDR3 sequence is 14 residues long. This CDR3 is CATSRDHGDYGYTF. The CDR3 DNA reads TGTGCCACCAGCAGAGATCACGGGGACTATGGCTACACCTTC.

The gene calls are TRBV5-6 and TRBJ1-5; D possibly corresponds to TRBD1 (5 bases). This CDR3 comprises 15 residues. Germline V CDR1 and CDR2: SGHDT, YYEEEE. Trimming shortened V by 4 bases and J by 6 bases, and 17 bases separated the two germline ends. CDR3 protein: CASSAGRSGTQPQHF. The CDR3 region has the DNA TGTGCCAGCAGCGCGGGACGTTCTGGGACTCAGCCCCAGCATTTT.

The chain is built from TRBV14 and TRBJ2-3; D not certain. CDR1 and CDR2 from the germline V gene are SGHDN and FVKESK. The CDR3 loop spans 17 amino acids. V gave up 0 bases and J gave up 1 base, with 14 bases separating them. The CDR3 sequence is CASSQDRRSPRTDTQYF. The CDR3 DNA is TGTGCCAGCAGCCAAGATAGAAGATCTCCTCGCACAGATACGCAGTATTTT.

Concerning this clone: The same CDR3 is also encoded by other DNA sequences in this sample. The J gene is TRBJ2-5, the V gene TRBV7-8, with 7 positions matching TRBD1. Unmatched junction bases numbered 11, after V lost 3 bases and J lost 7 bases. Germline V lookup: CDR1 SGHVS, CDR2 FQNEAQ. The CDR3 covers 15 residues. CDR3 region: CASSLAYRGPGTQYF. CDR3 DNA sequence: TGTGCCAGCAGCTTGGCCTACAGGGGCCCCGGGACCCAGTACTTC.

The chain joins TRBV7-2 to TRBJ2-1; D might be TRBD1 (6 bases). The CDR3 covers 15 residues. With 5 bases removed from V and 4 bases from J, the gap between germline ends came to 15 bases. The V gene's germline CDR1 is SGHTA and CDR2 FQGNSA. For the CDR3, the DNA is TGTGCCAGCAGCCCTCAGGGGCCCAGGTACAATGAGCAGTTCTTC. Protein sequence: CASSPQGPRYNEQFF.

The rearrangement uses TRBV7-9 and TRBJ1-2; 9 bases match TRBD1. Germline CDR1 SEHNR, CDR2 FQNEAQ (reference sequence). Trimming removed 5 bases from V and 4 bases from J; junction bases left unmatched: 11. The CDR3 has 16 amino acids. In DNA form, the CDR3 reads TGTGCCAGCAGCCCCGGACAGGGGCAGTCCCTCTATGGCTACACCTTC. Amino acids: CASSPGQGQSLYGYTF.

The chain combines TRBV6-4 with TRBJ1-1; the match to TRBD1 covers 7 bases. This CDR3 spans 13 amino acids. J lost 0 bases, V lost 6 bases, and 1 base had no gene match. Germline assignment: CDR1 MRHNA and CDR2 SNTAGT. CDR3 sequence (DNA): TGTGCCAGCAGACAGGGGTTGAACACTGAAGCTTTCTTT. Its protein is CASRQGLNTEAFF.

For this clone: The missing conserved phenylalanine or tryptophan at the end of this CDR3 makes a read error likely. The genes are TRBV6-5 and TRBJ1-1; the D gene is possibly TRBD1 (5 bases). Looked up from germline, CDR1 is MNHEY and CDR2 is SVGAGI. The CDR3 is 12 residues long. V lost 6 bases to trimming and J lost 4 bases, with 9 bases between them. CDR3 loop: CASSRGGTEAFC. As DNA, the CDR3 is TGTGCCAGCAGCCGTGGGGGCACTGAAGCTTTCTGT.